These 24 T cell receptor beta chains came from one sample sequenced in a study of cytomegalovirus exposure and HLA in healthy donors. The PCR used 60 Vbeta and 13 Jbeta primers. Libraries were prepared by immunoSEQ multiplex PCR; TCRdb keeps only in-frame clonotypes and omits some of them. The sample totals 70,000 or so clones. Sequenced: PBMCs. Every receptor here comes from a boy under 18 in good health and CMV-seronegative.

V gene TRBV6-1 combines with J gene TRBJ2-5; D is unresolved. V was trimmed by 2 bases and J by 2 bases, leaving 6 bases between them. This CDR3 is 13 amino acids long. CDR1 and CDR2 from the germline V gene are MNHNS and SASEGT. The CDR3 coding sequence is TGTGCCAGCAGTGAAACAGCACAAGAGACCCAGTACTTC. Translated: CASSETAQETQYF.

The J gene is TRBJ1-2, the V gene TRBV5-8; 9 bases map to TRBD1. This CDR3 is built from 13 residues. V gave up 2 bases and J gave up 6 bases; unmatched junction bases: 2. The V gene's germline CDR1 is SGHTS and CDR2 YDEGEE. The CDR3 loop is CASSLGTGNGYTF. DNA of the CDR3: TGTGCCAGCAGCTTAGGGACAGGGAATGGCTACACCTTC.

The chain uses TRBV5-4 and TRBJ2-2; D not certain. V was cut by 4 bases and J by 4 bases, with 14 bases left in between. Per germline, CDR1 SGHNT and CDR2 YYREEE (reference sequence). The CDR3 loop spans 15 amino acids. CDR3 bases: TGTGCCAGCAGCGCCCAGCGCGGCGGCACCGGGGAGCTGTTTTTT. Translating gives CASSAQRGGTGELFF.

This chain joins TRBV11-2 and TRBJ1-1; TRBD1 agrees at 11 bases. This CDR3 is 16 amino acids long. Per the germline V gene, CDR1 is SGHAT and CDR2 is FQNNGV. V was clipped by 1 base and J by 5 bases; unmatched bases: 6. CDR3 loop: CASSLGTGGWRTEAFF. DNA of the CDR3: TGTGCCAGCAGCTTAGGGACAGGGGGCTGGAGGACTGAAGCTTTCTTT.

The chain couples TRBV27 to TRBJ2-1; 8 bases are shared with TRBD2. The CDR3 has 16 residues. From germline, CDR1 is MNHEY and CDR2 SMNVEV (reference sequence). Losses at the gene ends were 6 bases for V and 5 bases for J; bases not matched to a gene: 12. Written as DNA, the CDR3 is TGTGCCAGCAGACTTAGGTTAGCGGGATACCACAATGAGCAGTTCTTC. It is translated as CASRLRLAGYHNEQFF.

This sequence joins TRBV11-3 and TRBJ2-3; D is ambiguous. The CDR3 runs 16 residues. CDR1 SGHNT and CDR2 YENEEA come from the germline V gene. Trimming removed 1 base at V and 5 bases at J, with 16 bases between. CDR3 DNA sequence: TGTGCCAGCAGCTTAGTAAGATTACGGGTTGGAGATACGCAGTATTTT. Its translation: CASSLVRLRVGDTQYF.

The DNA of the CDR3 is TGTGCCAGCAGCTGGCCTCAGCGGATGGGCGAAGAGACCCAGTACTTC. Translation: CASSWPQRMGEETQYF. The chain recombines TRBV11-2 with TRBJ2-5, with D possibly being TRBD2 (5 bases). There are 16 residues in the CDR3. The germline V and J ends were trimmed by 4 bases and 3 bases, with 18 bases remaining between them. Germline V gene data show CDR1 as SGHAT and CDR2 as FQNNGV.

In DNA form, the CDR3 reads TGTGCCAGCAGCCAGCGGTCAGCAGGGGGGAACACTGAAGCTTTCTTT. It is translated as CASSQRSAGGNTEAFF. The V gene is TRBV14, the J gene TRBJ1-1; the match to TRBD1 covers 7 bases. This CDR3 is 16 amino acids long. Germline CDR1 and CDR2: SGHDN and FVKESK. J lost 1 base, V lost 3 bases, and 8 bases had no gene match.

V and J are TRBV15 and TRBJ1-1; the D is unclear. Germline V lookup: CDR1 LNHNV, CDR2 YYDKDF (reference sequence). V lost 5 bases, J lost 0 bases, and 4 bases lay in between. The CDR3 loop spans 12 amino acids. The CDR3 loop reads CATSLVNTEAFF. The CDR3, as DNA: TGTGCCACCAGCTTAGTGAACACTGAAGCTTTCTTT.

The V gene is TRBV5-4, the J gene TRBJ1-2; D is unresolved. The CDR3 contains 13 residues. From germline, CDR1 is SGHNT and CDR2 YYREEE (reference sequence). V lost 2 bases to trimming and J lost 8 bases, with 13 bases between them. The CDR3 protein is CASSLPGGGGYTF. Here the CDR3 DNA reads TGTGCCAGCAGCTTACCCGGAGGAGGAGGCTACACCTTC. The full variable domain, its missing parts supplied by reference TRBV5-4 and TRBJ1-2, is ETGVTQSPTHLIKTRGQQVTLRCSSQSGHNTVSWYQQALGQGPQFIFQYYREEENGRGNFPPRFSGLQFPNYSSELNVNALELDDSALYLCASSLPGGGGYTFGSGTRLTVV.

The V and J genes are TRBV6-1 and TRBJ1-2; TRBD1 might be the D (5 bases). The CDR3 contains 13 residues. Germline CDR1 MNHNS, CDR2 SASEGT. The V end was cut by 2 bases, the J end by 3 bases, with 7 bases between. CDR3 in amino acids: CASSETGYYGYTF. DNA of the CDR3: TGTGCCAGCAGTGAAACAGGCTACTATGGCTACACCTTC.

V usage is TRBV7-9 and J usage is TRBJ1-2, with D possibly being TRBD1 (6 bases). Trimming removed 5 bases from V and 3 bases from J, with 16 bases in between. The CDR3 contains 15 residues. CDR1 and CDR2 from the germline V gene are SEHNR and FQNEAQ (reference sequence). The CDR3 nucleotides are TGTGCCAGCAGCGCGATTGGGGACAAAGACTATGGCTACACCTTC. This sequence encodes CASSAIGDKDYGYTF.

V and J are TRBV18 and TRBJ1-1, with D possibly matching TRBD1 (6 bases). From germline, CDR1 is KGHSH and CDR2 LQKENI. Trimming shortened V by 3 bases and J by 1 base, and 9 bases separated the two germline ends. There are 14 residues in the CDR3. This chain's CDR3 is CASSPETGNTEAFF. CDR3 bases: TGTGCCAGCTCACCCGAGACAGGGAACACTGAAGCTTTCTTT.

The chain uses TRBV7-3 and TRBJ2-2, with D possibly matching TRBD1 (6 bases). V lost 5 bases, J lost 6 bases, and 16 bases lay in between. CDR3 length: 15 amino acids. Germline-derived CDR1 and CDR2 are SGHTA and FQGTGA. CDR3 in DNA: TGTGCCAGCAGCGTAAACAGGGATTTCGCCGGGGAGCTGTTTTTT. Protein product: CASSVNRDFAGELFF.

The genes are TRBV7-6 and TRBJ2-7; 8 bases line up with TRBD2. CDR1 SGHVS and CDR2 FNYEAQ come from the germline V gene. The CDR3 covers 14 residues. V gave up 2 bases and J gave up 3 bases; unmatched junction bases: 3. The CDR3 DNA follows: TGTGCCAGCAGCTTACAACTAGCGGACTACGAGCAGTACTTC. Protein sequence: CASSLQLADYEQYF.

V is TRBV6-5 and J is TRBJ1-5, with 8 bases aligning to TRBD1. The V gene's germline CDR1 is MNHEY and CDR2 SVGAGI. The J segment lost 7 bases and the V segment lost 0 bases, leaving 5 bases of the junction unmatched. The CDR3 has 15 residues. CDR3 bases: TGTGCCAGCAGTTACTCTTACAGGGGGGGCCAGCCCCAGCATTTT. This gives the protein CASSYSYRGGQPQHF.

The chain employs TRBV6-1 and TRBJ1-5, with D uncertain. CDR3 size: 17 residues. CDR1 is MNHNS and CDR2 is SASEGT in the germline V gene. V lost 3 bases, J lost 4 bases, and 19 bases lay in between. This CDR3 is CASSDHLGIGRNQPQHF. Written as DNA, the CDR3 is TGTGCCAGCAGTGACCACCTCGGGATCGGGCGAAATCAGCCCCAGCATTTT.

The rearrangement joins TRBV19 to TRBJ1-3; D gene unclear. CDR3 length equals 13 residues. V was trimmed by 5 bases and J by 4 bases, leaving 9 bases between them. Germline V gene lookup returns CDR1 LNHDA and CDR2 SQIVND (reference sequence). The CDR3 reads CASSPRRGNTIYF. The CDR3 DNA follows: TGTGCCAGTAGTCCCAGGCGCGGAAACACCATATATTTT.

The chain is built from TRBV30 and TRBJ1-5; D is ambiguous. This CDR3 has 13 amino acids. CDR1 and CDR2 (germline): GTSNPN, SVGIG (reference sequence). The V and J ends lost 0 bases and 3 bases respectively, with 6 bases between them. CDR3 coding DNA: TGTGCCTGGAGTGTAGGAGTCAATCAGCCCCAGCATTTT. Translated, it gives CAWSVGVNQPQHF.

The chain carries TRBV4-3 and TRBJ2-3, with 15 bases fitting TRBD2. V was pared by 6 bases and J by 3 bases, with 10 bases of the junction left unmatched. Germline CDR1 is LGHNA and CDR2 is YSLEER. The CDR3 runs to 18 residues. The CDR3 is CASSYGLAGGHSTDTQYF. The CDR3 region has the DNA TGCGCCAGCAGTTATGGACTAGCGGGAGGGCACTCGACAGATACGCAGTATTTT.

V usage is TRBV7-8 and J usage is TRBJ1-2; D is uncertain. The CDR3 is 18 amino acids. CDR1 and CDR2 from the germline V gene are SGHVS and FQNEAQ. Trimming removed 5 bases from V and 4 bases from J, with 26 bases in between. CDR3 sequence reads: CASSLEPSWGSGIYGYTF. The DNA of the CDR3 is TGTGCCAGCAGCCTAGAACCGAGTTGGGGTTCGGGAATCTATGGCTACACCTTC.

The rearrangement uses TRBV4-1 and TRBJ1-2; 8 nucleotides match TRBD1. V dropped 3 bases and J dropped 0; count of bases not matched to a gene: 9. There are 17 residues in the CDR3. Germline values: CDR1 MGHRA, CDR2 YSYEKL. This CDR3 is CASSHLTRQGPNYGYTF. The CDR3 bases are TGCGCCAGCAGCCATTTAACCCGACAGGGGCCTAACTATGGCTACACCTTC.

The chain is built from TRBV7-9 and TRBJ1-1; 9 positions match TRBD1. V lost 5 bases, J lost 1 base, and 2 bases stayed unmatched. The CDR3 covers 14 residues. Germline lookup yields CDR1 SEHNR and CDR2 FQNEAQ (reference sequence). The CDR3 sequence: CASSAGQGNTEAFF. The CDR3 coding sequence is TGTGCCAGCAGCGCGGGACAGGGGAACACTGAAGCTTTCTTT.

This chain uses TRBV7-6 with TRBJ2-7, with a tentative D call TRBD2 (5 bases). V lost 6 bases and J 1 base, leaving 16 bases between the germline ends. CDR1 and CDR2 from the germline V gene are SGHVS and FNYEAQ. The CDR3 runs to 15 residues. CDR3 protein: CASSPLATVSYEQYF. The CDR3 nucleotides read TGTGCCAGCAGTCCCTTAGCGACCGTTTCCTACGAGCAGTACTTC.